The present entry profiles one T cell receptor beta chain with its context. Per the germline V gene, CDR1 is SGHTA and CDR2 is FQGNSA. Trimming took off 5 bases at V and 5 bases at J, with 21 bases between the two ends. CDR3 size: 16 residues. The data are from a study of blood T cell repertoires in COVID-19. Study-level background: The United States, Italy and Spain supplied acute and convalescent COVID-19 samples.

Generated by immunoSEQ multiplex PCR, the TCRdb table keeps only in-frame clones and is missing some. The sample consists of approximately 50,000 clones, 84% of them appearing once. The source material was peripheral blood. This chain connects TRBV7-2 to TRBJ2-5, with D tentatively TRBD2 (5 bases). The clonotype comes from a human donor in a cohort sampled during active COVID-19. CDR3 in DNA: TGTGCCAGCAGCCTGACCTGGAGCGGAGCAAGGGAGACCCAGTACTTC. This sequence encodes CASSLTWSGARETQYF.